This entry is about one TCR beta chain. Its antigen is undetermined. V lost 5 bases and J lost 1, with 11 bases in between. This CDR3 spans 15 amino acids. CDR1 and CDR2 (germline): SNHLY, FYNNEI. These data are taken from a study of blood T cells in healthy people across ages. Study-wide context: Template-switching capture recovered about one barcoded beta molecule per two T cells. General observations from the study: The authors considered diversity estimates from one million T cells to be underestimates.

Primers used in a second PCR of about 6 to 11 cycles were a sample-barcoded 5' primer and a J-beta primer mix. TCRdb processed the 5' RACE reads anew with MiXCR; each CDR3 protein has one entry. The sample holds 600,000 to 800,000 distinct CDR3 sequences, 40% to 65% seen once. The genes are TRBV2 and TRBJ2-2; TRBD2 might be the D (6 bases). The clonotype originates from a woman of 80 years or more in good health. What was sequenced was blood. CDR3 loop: CASSYLARNTGELFF. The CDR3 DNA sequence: TGTGCCAGCAGTTACCTAGCGCGGAACACCGGGGAGCTGTTTTTT. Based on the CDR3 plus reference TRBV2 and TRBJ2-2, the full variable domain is EPEVTQTPSHQVTQMGQEVILRCVPISNHLYFYWYRQILGQKVEFLVSFYNNEISEKSEIFDDQFSVERPDGSNFTLKIRSTKLEDSAMYFCASSYLARNTGELFFGEGSRLTVL.